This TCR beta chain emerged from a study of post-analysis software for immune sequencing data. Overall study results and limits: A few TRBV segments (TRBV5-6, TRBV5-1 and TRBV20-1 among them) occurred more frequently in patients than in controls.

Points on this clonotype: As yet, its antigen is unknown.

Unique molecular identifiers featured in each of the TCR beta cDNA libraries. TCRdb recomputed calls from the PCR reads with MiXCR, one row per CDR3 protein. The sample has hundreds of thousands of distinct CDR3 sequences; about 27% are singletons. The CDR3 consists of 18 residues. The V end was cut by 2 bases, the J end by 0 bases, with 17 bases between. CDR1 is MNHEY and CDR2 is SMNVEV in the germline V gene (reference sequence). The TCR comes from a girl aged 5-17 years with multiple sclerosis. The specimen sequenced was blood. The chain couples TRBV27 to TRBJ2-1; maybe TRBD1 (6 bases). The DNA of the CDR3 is TGTGCCAGCAGTTTAGTTGGTGGGGGCAGGTACTCCTACAATGAGCAGTTCTTC. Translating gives CASSLVGGGRYSYNEQFF.